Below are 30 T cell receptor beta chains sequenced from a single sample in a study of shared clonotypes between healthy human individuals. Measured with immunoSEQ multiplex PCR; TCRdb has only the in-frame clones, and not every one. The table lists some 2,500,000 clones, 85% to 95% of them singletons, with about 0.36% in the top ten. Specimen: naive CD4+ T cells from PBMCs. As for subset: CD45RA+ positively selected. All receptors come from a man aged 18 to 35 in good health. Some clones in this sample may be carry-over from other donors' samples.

The CDR3 sequence is CASSLVTGSGGNTIYF. CDR3 DNA: TGTGCCAGCAGTTTGGTAACCGGATCAGGCGGCAACACCATATATTTT. This chain connects TRBV28 to TRBJ1-3, with D unclear. The ends were cut back, 3 bases at V and 7 bases at J, with 19 bases in the middle. Germline V gives CDR1 MDHEN, CDR2 SYDVKM. The CDR3 contains 16 residues.

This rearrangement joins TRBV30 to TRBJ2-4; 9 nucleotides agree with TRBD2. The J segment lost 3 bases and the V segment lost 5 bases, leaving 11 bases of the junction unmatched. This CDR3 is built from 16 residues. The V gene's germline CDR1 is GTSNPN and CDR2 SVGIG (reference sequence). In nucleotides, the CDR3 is TGTGCCTGGGCGGGACTAGCACTACTGGTCAAAAACATTCAGTACTTC. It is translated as CAWAGLALLVKNIQYF.

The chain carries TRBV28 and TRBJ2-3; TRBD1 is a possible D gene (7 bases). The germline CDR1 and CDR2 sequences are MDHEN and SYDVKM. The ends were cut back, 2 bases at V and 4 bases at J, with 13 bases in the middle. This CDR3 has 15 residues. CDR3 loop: CASSLGGGTADTQYF. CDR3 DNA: TGTGCCAGCAGTTTAGGAGGGGGCACCGCAGATACGCAGTATTTT.

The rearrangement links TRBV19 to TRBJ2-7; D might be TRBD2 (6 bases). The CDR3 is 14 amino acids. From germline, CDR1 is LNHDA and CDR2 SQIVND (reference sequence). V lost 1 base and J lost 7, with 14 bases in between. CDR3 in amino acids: CASSIVGGTGEQYF. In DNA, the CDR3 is TGTGCCAGTAGTATAGTCGGGGGTACGGGGGAGCAGTACTTC.

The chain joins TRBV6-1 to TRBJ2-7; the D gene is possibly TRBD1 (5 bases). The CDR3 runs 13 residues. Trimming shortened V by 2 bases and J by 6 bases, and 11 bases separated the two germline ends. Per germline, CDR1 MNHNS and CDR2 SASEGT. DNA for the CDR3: TGTGCCAGCAGTGAACAGGGTTGGAGCGAGCAGTACTTC. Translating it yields CASSEQGWSEQYF.

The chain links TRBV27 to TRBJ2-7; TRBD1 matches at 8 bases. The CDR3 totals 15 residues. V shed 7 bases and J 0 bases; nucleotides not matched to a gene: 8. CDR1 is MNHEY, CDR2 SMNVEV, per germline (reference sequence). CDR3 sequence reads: CASTLTGTGSYEQYF. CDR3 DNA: TGTGCCAGCACATTGACCGGGACAGGCTCCTACGAGCAGTACTTC.

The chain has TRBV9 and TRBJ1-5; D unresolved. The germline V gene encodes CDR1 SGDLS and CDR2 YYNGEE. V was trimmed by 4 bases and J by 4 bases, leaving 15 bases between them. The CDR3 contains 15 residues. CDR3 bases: TGTGCCAGCAGCAAAACTCCCGAAAGGAATCAGCCCCAGCATTTT. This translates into CASSKTPERNQPQHF.

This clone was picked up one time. CDR3 sequence: CASSLGQGVQFF. The CDR3 DNA sequence: TGTGCCAGCAGCTTAGGACAGGGGGTGCAGTTCTTC. The rearrangement links TRBV11-1 to TRBJ2-1, with 9 bases matching TRBD1. Germline trimming cut 1 base from V and 12 bases from J; bases unmatched to any gene: 1. The CDR3 extends over 12 amino acids. Germline CDR1 is SGHAT and CDR2 is FQDESV (reference sequence).

CDR3 bases: TGCAGCGTTGAAGAAGAGACGCACTACAATGAGCAGTTCTTC. Protein product: CSVEEETHYNEQFF. The chain has TRBV29-1 and TRBJ2-1; D gene uncertain. V was trimmed by 0 bases and J by 3 bases, leaving 9 bases between them. Germline V CDR1 and CDR2: SQVTM, ANQGSEA. This CDR3 has 14 amino acids.

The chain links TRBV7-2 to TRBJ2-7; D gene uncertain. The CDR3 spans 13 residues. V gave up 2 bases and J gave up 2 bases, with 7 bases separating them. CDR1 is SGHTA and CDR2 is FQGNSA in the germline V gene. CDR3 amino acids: CASSLLVTYEQYF. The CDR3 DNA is TGTGCCAGCAGCTTACTGGTCACCTACGAGCAGTACTTC.

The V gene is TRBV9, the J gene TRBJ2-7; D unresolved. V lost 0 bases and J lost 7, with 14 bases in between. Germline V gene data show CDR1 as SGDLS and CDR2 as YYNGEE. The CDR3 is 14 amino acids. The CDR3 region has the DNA TGTGCCAGCAGCGTAGATCACCCCTTCGGGGAGCAGTACTTC. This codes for CASSVDHPFGEQYF.

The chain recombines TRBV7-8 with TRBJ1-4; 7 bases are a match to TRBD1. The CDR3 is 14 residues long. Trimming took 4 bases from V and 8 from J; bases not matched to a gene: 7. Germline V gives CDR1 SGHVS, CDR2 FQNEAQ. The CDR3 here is CASSSTGPTEKLFF. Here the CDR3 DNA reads TGTGCCAGCAGCTCGACAGGGCCCACGGAAAAACTGTTTTTT.

CDR3 loop: CASRLRTGTEAFF. The CDR3 DNA is TGTGCCAGCAGACTACGGACAGGCACTGAAGCTTTCTTT. The J gene is TRBJ1-1, the V gene TRBV11-3; 7 bases map to TRBD1. The CDR3 totals 13 residues. After removal of 6 bases from V and 4 bases from J, the junction contained 5 bases not matched to a gene. Germline V lookup: CDR1 SGHNT, CDR2 YENEEA.

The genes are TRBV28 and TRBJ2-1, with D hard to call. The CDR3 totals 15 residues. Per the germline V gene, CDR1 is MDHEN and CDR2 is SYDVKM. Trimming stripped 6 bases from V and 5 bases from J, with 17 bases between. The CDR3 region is CASSRSWLVDNEQFF. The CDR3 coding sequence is TGTGCCAGCAGCCGAAGCTGGCTAGTAGACAATGAGCAGTTCTTC.

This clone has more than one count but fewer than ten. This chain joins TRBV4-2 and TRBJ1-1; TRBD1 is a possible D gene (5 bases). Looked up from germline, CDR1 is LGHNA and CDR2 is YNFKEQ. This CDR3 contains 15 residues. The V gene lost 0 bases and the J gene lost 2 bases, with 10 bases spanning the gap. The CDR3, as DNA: TGTGCCAGCAGCCAAGAGTGGGGGATAAACACTGAAGCTTTCTTT. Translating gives CASSQEWGINTEAFF.

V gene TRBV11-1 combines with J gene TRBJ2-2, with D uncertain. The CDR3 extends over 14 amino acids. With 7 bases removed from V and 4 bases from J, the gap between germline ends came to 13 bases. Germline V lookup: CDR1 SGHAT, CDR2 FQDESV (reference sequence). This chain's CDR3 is CASTPQAVTGELFF. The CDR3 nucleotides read TGTGCCAGCACGCCCCAAGCAGTCACCGGGGAGCTGTTTTTT.

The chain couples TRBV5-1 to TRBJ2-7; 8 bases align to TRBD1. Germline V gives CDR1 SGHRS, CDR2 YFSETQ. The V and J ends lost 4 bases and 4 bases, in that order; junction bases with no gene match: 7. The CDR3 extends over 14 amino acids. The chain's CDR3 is CASSGSGGSYEQYF. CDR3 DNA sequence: TGCGCCAGCAGCGGTTCAGGGGGCTCTTACGAGCAGTACTTC.

The CDR3 is CASSLRQGITDTQYF. The CDR3 DNA is TGTGCCAGCAGTTTACGACAGGGGATAACAGATACGCAGTATTTT. The V gene is TRBV27, the J gene TRBJ2-3; 8 nucleotides line up with TRBD1. From germline, CDR1 is MNHEY and CDR2 SMNVEV (reference sequence). The CDR3 has 15 residues. Unmatched junction bases numbered 4, after V lost 2 bases and J lost 3 bases.

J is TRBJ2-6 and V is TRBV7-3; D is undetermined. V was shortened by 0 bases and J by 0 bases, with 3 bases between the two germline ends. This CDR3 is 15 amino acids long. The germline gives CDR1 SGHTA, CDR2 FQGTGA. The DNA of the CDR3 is TGTGCCAGCAGCTTAACCAACTCTGGGGCCAACGTCCTGACTTTC. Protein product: CASSLTNSGANVLTF.

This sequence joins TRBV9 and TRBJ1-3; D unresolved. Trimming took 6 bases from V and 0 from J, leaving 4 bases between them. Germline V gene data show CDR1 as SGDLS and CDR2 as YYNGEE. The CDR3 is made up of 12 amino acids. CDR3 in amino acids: CASTSSGNTIYF. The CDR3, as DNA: TGTGCCAGCACGAGCTCTGGAAACACCATATATTTT. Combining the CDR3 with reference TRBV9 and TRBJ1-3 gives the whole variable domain DSGVTQTPKHLITATGQRVTLRCSPRSGDLSVYWYQQSLDQGLQFLIQYYNGEERAKGNILERFSAQQFPDLHSELNLSSLELGDSALYFCASTSSGNTIYFGEGSWLTVV.

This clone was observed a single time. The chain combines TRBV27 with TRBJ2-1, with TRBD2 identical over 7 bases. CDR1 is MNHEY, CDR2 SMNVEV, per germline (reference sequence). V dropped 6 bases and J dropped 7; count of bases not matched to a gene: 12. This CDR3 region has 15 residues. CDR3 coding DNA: TGTGCCAGCAGCCCTAGCGGCCGCTTAGGGAATGAGCAGTTCTTC. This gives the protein CASSPSGRLGNEQFF.

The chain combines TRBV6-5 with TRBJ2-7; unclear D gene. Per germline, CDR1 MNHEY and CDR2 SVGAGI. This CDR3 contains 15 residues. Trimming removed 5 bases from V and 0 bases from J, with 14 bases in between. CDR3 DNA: TGTGCCAGCAGTCCCCCTGGCGGTCACTCCTACGAGCAGTACTTC. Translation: CASSPPGGHSYEQYF.

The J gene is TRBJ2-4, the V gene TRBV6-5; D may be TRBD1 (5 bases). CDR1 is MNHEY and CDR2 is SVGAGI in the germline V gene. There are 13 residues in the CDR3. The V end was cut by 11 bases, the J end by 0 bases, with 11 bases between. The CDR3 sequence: CAVQDLAKNIQYF. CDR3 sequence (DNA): TGTGCCGTACAGGATCTAGCCAAAAACATTCAGTACTTC.

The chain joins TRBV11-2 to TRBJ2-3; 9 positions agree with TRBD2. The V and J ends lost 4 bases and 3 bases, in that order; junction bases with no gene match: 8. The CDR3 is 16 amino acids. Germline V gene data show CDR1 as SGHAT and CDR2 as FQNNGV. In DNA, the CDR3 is TGTGCCAGCAGCTATGGAGCGGGAGGACCAACAGATACGCAGTATTTT. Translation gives CASSYGAGGPTDTQYF.

In nucleotides, the CDR3 is TGTGCCAGCAGTCCCGAGGATCCCTACGAGCAGTACTTC. This sequence encodes CASSPEDPYEQYF. J is TRBJ2-7 and V is TRBV6-6; D not resolved. The germline V gene encodes CDR1 MNHNY and CDR2 SVGAGI (reference sequence). Between the trimmed V and J ends, which lost 5 bases and 2 bases, there was a span of 10 bases. This CDR3 is 13 amino acids long.

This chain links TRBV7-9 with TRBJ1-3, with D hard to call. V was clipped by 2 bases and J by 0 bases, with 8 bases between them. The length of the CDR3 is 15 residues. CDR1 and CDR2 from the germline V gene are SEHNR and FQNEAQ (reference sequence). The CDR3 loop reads CASSLTRISGNTIYF. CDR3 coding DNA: TGTGCCAGCAGCTTAACGCGCATCTCTGGAAACACCATATATTTT.

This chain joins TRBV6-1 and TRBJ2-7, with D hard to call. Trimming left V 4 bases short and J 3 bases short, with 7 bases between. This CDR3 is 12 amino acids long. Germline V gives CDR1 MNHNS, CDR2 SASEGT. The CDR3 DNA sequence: TGTGCCAGCAGTGTCTTATACTACGAGCAGTACTTC. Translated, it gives CASSVLYYEQYF.

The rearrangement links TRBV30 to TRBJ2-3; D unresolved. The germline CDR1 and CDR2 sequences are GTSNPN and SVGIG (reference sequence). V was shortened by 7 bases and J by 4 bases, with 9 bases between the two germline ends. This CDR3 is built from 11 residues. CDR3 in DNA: TGTGCCTATGGTACGGCAGATACGCAGTATTTT. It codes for CAYGTADTQYF.

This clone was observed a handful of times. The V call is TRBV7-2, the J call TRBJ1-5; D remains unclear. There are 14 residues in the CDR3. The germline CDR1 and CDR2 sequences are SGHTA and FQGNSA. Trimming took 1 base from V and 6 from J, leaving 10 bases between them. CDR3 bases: TGTGCCAGCAGCTTAGGCCAATCCCCTCAGCCCCAGCATTTT. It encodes CASSLGQSPQPQHF.

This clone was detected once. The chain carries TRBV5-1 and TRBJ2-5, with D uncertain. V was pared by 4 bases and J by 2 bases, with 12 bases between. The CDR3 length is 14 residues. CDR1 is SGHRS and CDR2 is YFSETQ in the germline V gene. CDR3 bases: TGCGCCAGCAGCCCGATTCAAACACAAGAGACCCAGTACTTC. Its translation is CASSPIQTQETQYF.